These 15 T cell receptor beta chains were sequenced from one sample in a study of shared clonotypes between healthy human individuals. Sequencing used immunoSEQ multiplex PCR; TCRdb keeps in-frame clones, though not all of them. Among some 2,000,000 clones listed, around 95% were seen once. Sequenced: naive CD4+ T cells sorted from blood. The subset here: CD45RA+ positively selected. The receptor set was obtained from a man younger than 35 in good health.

The DNA of the CDR3 is TGTGCCATCAGCGGACCTGAGCCAGATACGCAGTATTTT. Translated, it gives CAISGPEPDTQYF. V gene TRBV10-3 combines with J gene TRBJ2-3; the D is unclear. From germline, CDR1 is ENHRY and CDR2 SYGVKD. Trimming left V 6 bases short and J 4 bases short, with 11 bases between. This CDR3 is 13 amino acids long.

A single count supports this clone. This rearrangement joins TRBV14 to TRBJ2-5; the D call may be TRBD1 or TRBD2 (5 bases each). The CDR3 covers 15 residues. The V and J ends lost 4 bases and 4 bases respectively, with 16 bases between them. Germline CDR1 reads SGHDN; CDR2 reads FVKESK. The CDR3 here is CASSPIYGGGETQYF. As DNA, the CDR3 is TGTGCCAGCAGCCCCATTTATGGGGGTGGAGAGACCCAGTACTTC.

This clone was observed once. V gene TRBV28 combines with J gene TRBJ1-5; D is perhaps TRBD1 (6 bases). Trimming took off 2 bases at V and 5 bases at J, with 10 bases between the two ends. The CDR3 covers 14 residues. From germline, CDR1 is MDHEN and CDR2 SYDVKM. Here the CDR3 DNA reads TGTGCCAGCAGTTTAACAGGGAGGTATCAGCCCCAGCATTTT. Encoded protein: CASSLTGRYQPQHF. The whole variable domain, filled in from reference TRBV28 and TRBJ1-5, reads DVKVTQSSRYLVKRTGEKVFLECVQDMDHENMFWYRQDPGLGLRLIYFSYDVKMKEKGDIPEGYSVSREKKERFSLILESASTNQTSMYLCASSLTGRYQPQHFGDGTRLSIL.

CDR3 sequence (DNA): TGCGCCAGCAGTGAGTCCCTGGGGCCTTATAGCAATCAGCCCCAGCATTTT. Its translation is CASSESLGPYSNQPQHF. This sequence joins TRBV10-2 and TRBJ1-5; tentatively, D is TRBD1 (5 bases). Trimming left V 0 bases short and J 0 bases short, with 12 bases between. The CDR3 sequence is 17 residues long. CDR1 is WSHSY, CDR2 SAAADI, per germline.

The CDR3 is CASSLALGALRTIYF. The CDR3 nucleotides are TGTGCCAGCAGCTTGGCCCTGGGGGCCCTACGGACCATATATTTT. The chain combines TRBV5-6 with TRBJ1-3; a possible D gene is TRBD1 (6 bases). The CDR3 extends over 15 amino acids. Germline V CDR1 and CDR2: SGHDT, YYEEEE. V was trimmed by 0 bases and J by 10 bases, leaving 17 bases between them.

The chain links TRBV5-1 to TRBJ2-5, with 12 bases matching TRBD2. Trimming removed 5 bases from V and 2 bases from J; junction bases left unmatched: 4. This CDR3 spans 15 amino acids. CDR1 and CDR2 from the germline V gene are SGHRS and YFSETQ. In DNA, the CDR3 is TGCGCCAGCAGGACTAGCGGGGGACCACAAGAGACCCAGTACTTC. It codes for CASRTSGGPQETQYF.

The CDR3 sequence is CASSGQGLANEKLFF. CDR3 DNA: TGTGCCAGCAGCGGCCAGGGGTTGGCTAATGAAAAACTGTTTTTT. The chain uses TRBV13 and TRBJ1-4; TRBD1 is a possible D gene (6 bases). Germline CDR1 and CDR2: PRHDT and FYEKMQ (reference sequence). With 5 bases removed from V and 3 bases from J, the gap between germline ends came to 13 bases. The length of the CDR3 is 15 residues.

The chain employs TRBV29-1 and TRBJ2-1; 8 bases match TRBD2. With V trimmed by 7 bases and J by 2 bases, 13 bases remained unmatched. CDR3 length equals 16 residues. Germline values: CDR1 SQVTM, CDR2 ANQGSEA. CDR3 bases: TGCAGCGCTCCGGGAGGGTCTAGCCGCACCTACAATGAGCAGTTCTTC. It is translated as CSAPGGSSRTYNEQFF.

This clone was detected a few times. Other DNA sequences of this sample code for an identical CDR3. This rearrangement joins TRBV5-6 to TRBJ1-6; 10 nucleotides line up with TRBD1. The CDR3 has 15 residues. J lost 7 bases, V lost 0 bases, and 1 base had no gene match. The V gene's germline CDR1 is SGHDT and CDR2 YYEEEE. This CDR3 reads CASSLEDRGNSPLHF. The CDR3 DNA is TGTGCCAGCAGCTTGGAGGACAGGGGGAATTCACCCCTCCACTTT. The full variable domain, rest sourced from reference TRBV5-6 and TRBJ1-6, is DAGVTQSPTHLIKTRGQQVTLRCSPKSGHDTVSWYQQALGQGPQFIFQYYEEEERQRGNFPDRFSGHQFPNYSSELNVNALLLGDSALYLCASSLEDRGNSPLHFGNGTRLTVT.

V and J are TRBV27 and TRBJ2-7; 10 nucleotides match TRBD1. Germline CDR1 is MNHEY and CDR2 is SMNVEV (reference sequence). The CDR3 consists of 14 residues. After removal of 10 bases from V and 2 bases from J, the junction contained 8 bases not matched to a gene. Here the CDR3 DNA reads TGTGCCACCATACGGACAGGGGGTCCCTACGAGCAGTACTTC. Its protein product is CATIRTGGPYEQYF.

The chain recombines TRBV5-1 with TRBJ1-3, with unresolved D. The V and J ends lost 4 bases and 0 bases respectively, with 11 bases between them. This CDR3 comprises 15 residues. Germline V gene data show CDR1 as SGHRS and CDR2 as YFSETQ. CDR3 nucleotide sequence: TGCGCCAGCAGCCAGTTCTCGGGCTCTGGAAACACCATATATTTT. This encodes CASSQFSGSGNTIYF.

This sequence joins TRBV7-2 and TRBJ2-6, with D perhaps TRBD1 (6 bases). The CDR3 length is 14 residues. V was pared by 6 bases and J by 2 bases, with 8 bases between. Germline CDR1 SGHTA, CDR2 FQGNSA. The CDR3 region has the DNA TGTGCCAGCAGACAGGGCGCTGGGGCCAACGTCCTGACTTTC. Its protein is CASRQGAGANVLTF.

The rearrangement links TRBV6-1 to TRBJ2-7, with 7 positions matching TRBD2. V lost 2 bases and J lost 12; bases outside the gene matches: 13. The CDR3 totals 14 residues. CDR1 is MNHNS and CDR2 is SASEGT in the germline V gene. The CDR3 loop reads CASSEIPVGVAGYF. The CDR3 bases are TGTGCCAGCAGTGAAATACCAGTGGGGGTAGCGGGGTACTTC.

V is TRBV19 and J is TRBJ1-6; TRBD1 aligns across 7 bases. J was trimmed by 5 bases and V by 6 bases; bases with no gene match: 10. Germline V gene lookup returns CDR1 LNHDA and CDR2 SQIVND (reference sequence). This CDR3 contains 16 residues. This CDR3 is CASSQEKDRNNSPLHF. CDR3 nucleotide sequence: TGTGCCAGTAGCCAAGAAAAGGACAGGAATAATTCACCCCTCCACTTT.

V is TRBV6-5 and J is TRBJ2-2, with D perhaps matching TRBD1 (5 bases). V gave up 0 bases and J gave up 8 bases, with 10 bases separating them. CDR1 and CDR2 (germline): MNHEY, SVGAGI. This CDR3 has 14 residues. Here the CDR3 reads CASSYSGGAGELFF. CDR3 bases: TGTGCCAGCAGTTACTCCGGTGGGGCGGGGGAGCTGTTTTTT.